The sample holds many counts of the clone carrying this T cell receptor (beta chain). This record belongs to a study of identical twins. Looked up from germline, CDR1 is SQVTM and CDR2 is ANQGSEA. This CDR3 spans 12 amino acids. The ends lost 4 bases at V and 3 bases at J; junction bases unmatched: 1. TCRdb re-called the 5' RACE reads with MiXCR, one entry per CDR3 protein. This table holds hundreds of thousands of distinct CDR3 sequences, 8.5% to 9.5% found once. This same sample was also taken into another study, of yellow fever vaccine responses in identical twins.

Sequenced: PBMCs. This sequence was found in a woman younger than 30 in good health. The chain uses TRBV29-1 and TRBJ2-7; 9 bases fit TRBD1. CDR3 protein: CSVATGGYEQYF. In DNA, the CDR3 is TGCAGCGTTGCGACAGGGGGCTACGAGCAGTACTTC.